The 17 T cell receptor beta chains given below trace back to one sample, sequenced in a study of tumor-infiltrating lymphocytes in localized non-small cell lung cancer listed by TCRdb under 2021. The library was built by means of the immunoSEQ multiplex PCR assay. The source is immuneACCESS, and TCRdb retained only in-frame sequences with V and J called. Part of the clones is not carried over; for the studies checked, unresolved V genes explain less than half of this, and the remainder is unexplained. Across this sample there are roughly 9,900 clones, with 60% to 75% seen only once. Jointly, the top ten make up about 20% of the sample. The sequenced sample was lung tumor tissue. Receptors were obtained from a human donor with non-small cell lung cancer.

In its sample, this clone ranks as medium-sized. V gene TRBV18 combines with J gene TRBJ1-5; 10 bases align to TRBD1. The length of the CDR3 is 16 residues. Germline CDR1 is KGHSH and CDR2 is LQKENI. Trimming took 5 bases from V and 2 from J; bases not matched to a gene: 6. As DNA, the CDR3 is TGTGCCAGCTCATTAACCGGGACAGGGGGCAATCAGCCCCAGCATTTT. Protein product: CASSLTGTGGNQPQHF.

The V call is TRBV7-9, the J call TRBJ2-7; 8 positions agree with TRBD1. CDR3 length: 13 amino acids. Germline trimming cut 5 bases from V and 8 bases from J; bases unmatched to any gene: 8. The germline CDR1 and CDR2 sequences are SEHNR and FQNEAQ (reference sequence). CDR3 loop: CASSTRTGTKQYF. The CDR3 DNA reads as TGTGCCAGCAGCACTAGGACAGGGACGAAGCAGTACTTC.

The V call is TRBV19, the J call TRBJ1-1, with 10 bases matching TRBD1. Germline CDR1 LNHDA, CDR2 SQIVND (reference sequence). The CDR3 sequence is 15 residues long. The V segment lost 3 bases and the J segment 6 bases; nucleotides outside the gene matches: 7. The CDR3 bases are TGTGCCAGTAGTATTAGACAGGGGGCATTCGCTGAAGCTTTCTTT. It encodes CASSIRQGAFAEAFF.

This clone showed up just a few times. The chain links TRBV18 to TRBJ2-2; no definite D call. Trimming took off 6 bases at V and 1 base at J, with 6 bases between the two ends. The germline V gene encodes CDR1 KGHSH and CDR2 LQKENI. The length of the CDR3 is 13 residues. CDR3 in DNA: TGTGCCAGCTCCCCCAGGAACACCGGGGAGCTGTTTTTT. Protein product: CASSPRNTGELFF.

This chain joins TRBV7-9 and TRBJ2-3; 9 nucleotides align to TRBD2. This CDR3 is 15 amino acids long. J gave up 3 bases and V 3 bases, and 4 bases lay outside the gene matches. Germline values: CDR1 SEHNR, CDR2 FQNEAQ (reference sequence). The CDR3 DNA reads TGTGCCAGCAGCTTCGGCGGGGGGGCGACAGATACGCAGTATTTT. Translated: CASSFGGGATDTQYF. Looking up the rest from reference TRBV7-9 and TRBJ2-3 gives the full variable domain: DTGVSQNPRHKITKRGQNVTFRCDPISEHNRLYWYRQTLGQGPEFLTYFQNEAQLEKSRLLSDRFSAERPKGSFSTLEIQRTEQGDSAMYLCASSFGGGATDTQYFGPGTRLTVL.

This clone was observed a handful of times. The CDR3 sequence is CASSPDLADSYNEQFF. The CDR3 bases are TGTGCCAGCTCCCCAGACCTAGCGGACTCCTACAATGAGCAGTTCTTC. The V and J genes are TRBV9 and TRBJ2-1, with 7 bases identical to TRBD2. The CDR3 runs to 16 residues. The germline V gene has CDR1 SGDLS and CDR2 YYNGEE. Trimming took 7 bases from V and 0 from J; bases not matched to a gene: 10.

The rearrangement uses TRBV29-1 and TRBJ2-3; D remains unclear. Trimming cost V 2 bases and J 2 bases, with 8 bases left between them. The CDR3 contains 13 residues. Germline values: CDR1 SQVTM, CDR2 ANQGSEA. Written as DNA, the CDR3 is TGCAGCGTTGAACAGCGCGTCACAGATACGCAGTATTTT. Translated: CSVEQRVTDTQYF.

J is TRBJ2-7 and V is TRBV30; the match to TRBD1 covers 8 bases. Per the germline V gene, CDR1 is GTSNPN and CDR2 is SVGIG (reference sequence). The CDR3 extends over 14 amino acids. J lost 7 bases, V lost 1 base, and 9 bases had no gene match. The CDR3: CAWSGQGAWREQYF. The CDR3 nucleotides read TGTGCCTGGAGTGGTCAGGGGGCGTGGAGAGAGCAGTACTTC.

The chain uses TRBV10-3 and TRBJ2-2; tentatively, D is TRBD2 (5 bases). Trimming shortened V by 4 bases and J by 4 bases, and 13 bases separated the two germline ends. Germline V CDR1 and CDR2: ENHRY, SYGVKD. The CDR3 runs 15 residues. The CDR3 sequence is CAISGGAAGTGELFF. The DNA for the CDR3 is TGTGCCATCAGTGGTGGCGCTGCGGGCACCGGGGAGCTGTTTTTT.

The V call is TRBV10-1, the J call TRBJ1-1; no reliable D call. V lost 8 bases to trimming and J lost 7 bases, with 14 bases between them. This CDR3 has 12 residues. Germline-derived CDR1 and CDR2 are WNHNN and SYGVQD (reference sequence). This chain's CDR3 is CASVPPTFEAFF. The CDR3, as DNA: TGCGCCAGCGTGCCACCAACGTTTGAAGCTTTCTTT.

A few counts support this clone. The rearrangement uses TRBV5-1 and TRBJ1-1; 10 bases match TRBD1. Germline trimming cut 0 bases from V and 1 base from J; bases unmatched to any gene: 9. The CDR3 consists of 18 residues. Germline V lookup: CDR1 SGHRS, CDR2 YFSETQ. The chain's CDR3 is CASSLGPGTGDGNTEAFF. CDR3 coding DNA: TGCGCCAGCAGCTTGGGCCCCGGGACAGGGGATGGGAACACTGAAGCTTTCTTT. The whole variable domain, remainder taken from reference TRBV5-1 and TRBJ1-1, is KAGVTQTPRYLIKTRGQQVTLSCSPISGHRSVSWYQQTPGQGLQFLFEYFSETQRNKGNFPGRFSGRQFSNSRSEMNVSTLELGDSALYLCASSLGPGTGDGNTEAFFGQGTRLTVV.

This rearrangement joins TRBV7-9 to TRBJ1-2; 9 bases map to TRBD1. V lost 7 bases, J lost 8 bases, and 8 bases stayed unmatched. This CDR3 is 13 amino acids long. Looked up from germline, CDR1 is SEHNR and CDR2 is FQNEAQ (reference sequence). For the CDR3, the DNA is TGTGCCAGCATCTCGGGACAGGGACTCGGCTACACCTTC. It translates to CASISGQGLGYTF.

The chain combines TRBV5-6 with TRBJ2-7; 9 bases are a match to TRBD1. Germline V lookup: CDR1 SGHDT, CDR2 YYEEEE. J gave up 2 bases and V 0 bases, and 3 bases lay outside the gene matches. This CDR3 spans 15 amino acids. CDR3: CASSLGQGVAYEQYF. The CDR3 nucleotides are TGTGCCAGCAGCTTGGGACAGGGGGTGGCCTACGAGCAGTACTTC.

V is TRBV11-3 and J is TRBJ2-1; a possible D gene is TRBD2 (7 bases). Deletions cut 3 bases from V and 8 bases from J, with 11 bases between. The germline gives CDR1 SGHNT, CDR2 YENEEA. This CDR3 comprises 13 residues. Here the CDR3 DNA reads TGTGCCAGCAGCTTGCCGGGGGGCGATGAGCAGTTCTTC. Translation gives CASSLPGGDEQFF.

This clone was seen only a few times. The chain is built from TRBV6-6 and TRBJ2-7, with 7 positions matching TRBD1. Germline CDR1 and CDR2: MNHNY and SVGAGI (reference sequence). CDR3 length: 13 residues. Trimming removed 7 bases from V and 6 bases from J; junction bases left unmatched: 9. The CDR3 sequence: CASTPDRAVEQYF. The CDR3 DNA reads as TGTGCCAGCACCCCCGACAGGGCAGTCGAGCAGTACTTC.

V gene TRBV5-1 combines with J gene TRBJ1-4; tentative D call: TRBD1 (6 bases). This CDR3 has 14 residues. CDR1 SGHRS and CDR2 YFSETQ come from the germline V gene. Trimming stripped 9 bases from V and 4 bases from J, with 16 bases between. CDR3 protein: CATSGGRNNEKLFF. Here the CDR3 DNA reads TGCGCCACTTCTGGGGGCAGAAATAATGAAAAACTGTTTTTT.

The V and J genes are TRBV13 and TRBJ1-1; D gene uncertain. CDR1 PRHDT and CDR2 FYEKMQ come from the germline V gene (reference sequence). This CDR3 is built from 12 residues. V lost 2 bases and J lost 4, with 5 bases in between. The CDR3 bases are TGTGCCAGCAGCTTATTGAGCACTGAAGCTTTCTTT. Translated: CASSLLSTEAFF.